This TCR beta chain was documented in a study of cytomegalovirus exposure and HLA in healthy donors. The study's findings and limits: Reports indicated that the classifier achieved high specificity and sensitivity in diagnosing cytomegalovirus status. Later analysis showed TCR association rates varying by HLA locus, highest for DRB1 and lowest for HLA-C.

PCR used 60 Vbeta primers and 13 Jbeta primers. TCRdb's table, derived via immunoSEQ multiplex PCR, lists solely in-frame clones and lacks some. This repertoire shows 160,000 or so clones, roughly 80% found once; its top ten account for nearly 8.5%. V shed 2 bases, J shed 6 bases, and the junction held 6 bases outside the gene matches. The CDR3 runs to 16 residues. CDR1 and CDR2 (germline): MNHEY, SMNVEV (reference sequence). As to this clone: Antigen: not known.

The source of this sequence is a male donor in good health and CMV-seropositive. What was sequenced was PBMCs. V and J are TRBV27 and TRBJ2-1; 11 nucleotides agree with TRBD2. The CDR3 loop reads CASSLRRLAGINEQFF. The CDR3 bases are TGTGCCAGCAGTTTAAGGCGACTAGCGGGGATCAATGAGCAGTTCTTC.